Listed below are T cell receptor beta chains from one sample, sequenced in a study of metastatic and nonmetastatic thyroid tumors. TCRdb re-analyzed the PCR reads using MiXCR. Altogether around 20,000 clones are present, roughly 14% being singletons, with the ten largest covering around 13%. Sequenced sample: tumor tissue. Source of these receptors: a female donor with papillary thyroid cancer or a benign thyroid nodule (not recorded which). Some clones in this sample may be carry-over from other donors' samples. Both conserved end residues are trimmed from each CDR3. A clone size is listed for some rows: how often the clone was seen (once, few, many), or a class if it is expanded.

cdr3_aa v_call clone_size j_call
ASRGLADQETQY TRBV12-3/TRBV12-4 - TRBJ2-5
ASSLTENTEAF TRBV7-9 many TRBJ1-1
ATSRHAHSRHPYEQY TRBV15 few TRBJ2-7
ASSNFRDGTDTQY TRBV5-4 many TRBJ2-3
ASRIGEGTQY TRBV2 many TRBJ2-5
ASSGFRGTDTVELL TRBV11-2 once TRBJ2-2
ASSLGSLAGGPGYEQY TRBV5-1 many TRBJ2-7
SASVEEQY TRBV20-1 - TRBJ2-7
ASSPRERSSGANVLT TRBV18 many TRBJ2-6
ASSPMSGGVTRELF TRBV5-4 many TRBJ2-2
ATSDPSTGKLF TRBV24-1 many TRBJ1-4
ATSDQGQARSNEQF TRBV24-1 many TRBJ2-1
ASSDLLGGNYEQY TRBV6-4 - TRBJ2-7
ASSVDRVNTEAF TRBV2 - TRBJ1-1
ASRGSPYEQY TRBV27 few TRBJ2-7